One sample yielded the 2 T cell receptor beta chains listed below, sequenced in a study of cytomegalovirus exposure and HLA in healthy donors. PCR used 60 Vbeta primers and 13 Jbeta primers. Measured with immunoSEQ multiplex PCR; TCRdb has only the in-frame clones, and not every one. The sample lists hundreds of thousands of clones, approximately 84% occurring once. The sample was PBMCs. These receptors all come from a woman in her thirties or forties in good health and CMV-seronegative.

This clone has only one observation. V is TRBV28 and J is TRBJ2-2; perhaps TRBD1 as D (6 bases). V was pared by 1 base and J by 6 bases, with 18 bases between. Germline values: CDR1 MDHEN, CDR2 SYDVKM. This CDR3 region has 17 residues. In DNA form, the CDR3 reads TGTGCCAGCAGTTTATACCCTCGGGTGGCAGGGGCCGGGGAGCTGTTTTTT. It specifies CASSLYPRVAGAGELFF.

The V call is TRBV5-5, the J call TRBJ2-7; D might be TRBD2 (5 bases). This CDR3 has 15 residues. Trimming took off 0 bases at V and 0 bases at J, with 10 bases between the two ends. Germline V gene sequence: CDR1 SGHKS, CDR2 YYEKEE (reference sequence). CDR3 residues: CASSLDPGYSYEQYF. In DNA, the CDR3 is TGTGCCAGCAGCTTGGACCCGGGATACTCCTACGAGCAGTACTTC.